One sample yielded the 11 T cell receptor beta chains listed below, sequenced in a study of CD8+ T cells in alopecia areata. cDNA serving as the sequencing template came from extracted, reverse transcribed RNA. The method was immunoSEQ multiplex PCR; TCRdb's version includes in-frame clones alone and lacks a portion of them. The sample carries about 120,000 clones, 50% to 75% recorded once. Described treatment: oral pan-JAK inhibitor, 5-10 mg twice daily. Sequencing used CD8+ T cells sorted from blood, obtained at week 4, from a patient treated with tofacitinib. Receptors originate from a human donor with alopecia areata.

This clone was seen a handful of times. The V gene is TRBV13, the J gene TRBJ2-1, with 10 bases fitting TRBD2. Germline-derived CDR1 and CDR2 are PRHDT and FYEKMQ (reference sequence). After removal of 1 base from V and 9 bases from J, the junction contained 9 bases not matched to a gene. The CDR3 length is 16 residues. DNA of the CDR3: TGTGCCAGCAGCTTAGCGGGAGCGGGGGGGACCGGTGAGCAGTTCTTC. This gives the protein CASSLAGAGGTGEQFF. The full variable domain, rest sourced from reference TRBV13 and TRBJ2-1, is AAGVIQSPRHLIKEKRETATLKCYPIPRHDTVYWYQQGPGQDPQFLISFYEKMQSDKGSIPDRFSAQQFSDYHSELNMSSLELGDSALYFCASSLAGAGGTGEQFFGPGTRLTVL.

This rearrangement joins TRBV5-1 to TRBJ2-3; TRBD2 matches 13 bases. The length of the CDR3 is 15 residues. Germline lookup yields CDR1 SGHRS and CDR2 YFSETQ. Losses at the gene ends were 4 bases for V and 6 bases for J; bases not matched to a gene: 5. The CDR3 sequence is CASSTGTSGVDTQYF. In DNA form, the CDR3 reads TGCGCCAGCAGCACCGGGACTAGCGGGGTGGATACGCAGTATTTT.

The chain joins TRBV29-1 to TRBJ2-5; D not resolved. The length of the CDR3 is 15 residues. V was cut by 3 bases and J by 4 bases, with 18 bases left in between. Germline V gene sequence: CDR1 SQVTM, CDR2 ANQGSEA. The CDR3 region is CSVETPPTLGETQYF. The CDR3 DNA follows: TGCAGCGTTGAGACCCCACCAACCTTGGGAGAGACCCAGTACTTC.

The chain employs TRBV27 and TRBJ2-7; D possibly corresponds to TRBD2 (5 bases). Trimming cost V 3 bases and J 0 bases, with 12 bases left between them. The CDR3 has 15 amino acids. Germline V CDR1 and CDR2: MNHEY, SMNVEV (reference sequence). For the CDR3, the DNA is TGTGCCAGCAGTTTCGAGGGTAGGAGCTCCTACGAGCAGTACTTC. Its protein product is CASSFEGRSSYEQYF.

This rearrangement joins TRBV7-8 to TRBJ1-3; D is unresolved. Looked up from germline, CDR1 is SGHVS and CDR2 is FQNEAQ. The CDR3 extends over 16 amino acids. Between the trimmed V and J ends, which lost 5 bases and 0 bases, there was a span of 14 bases. The CDR3 loop is CASSLLAAYSGNTIYF. The CDR3 DNA sequence: TGTGCCAGCAGCCTCCTCGCGGCTTACTCTGGAAACACCATATATTTT.

The rearrangement joins TRBV29-1 to TRBJ1-1; 9 nucleotides align to TRBD1. V was pared by 6 bases and J by 4 bases, with 9 bases of the junction left unmatched. The CDR3 covers 14 residues. Germline V lookup: CDR1 SQVTM, CDR2 ANQGSEA. The CDR3 protein is CSVIGQGKGTEAFF. The CDR3 bases are TGCAGCGTAATCGGACAGGGGAAGGGCACTGAAGCTTTCTTT.

This clone was seen once. The genes are TRBV30 and TRBJ1-1; D is ambiguous. Germline V CDR1 and CDR2: GTSNPN, SVGIG (reference sequence). The CDR3 extends over 13 amino acids. The chain's CDR3 is CAGWADQNTEAFF. The CDR3 nucleotides are TGTGCTGGTTGGGCGGACCAGAACACTGAAGCTTTCTTT. The variable domain in full, completed from reference TRBV30 and TRBJ1-1, reads SQTIHQWPATLVQPVGSPLSLECTVEGTSNPNLYWYRQAAGRGLQLLFYSVGIGQISSEVPQNLSASRPQDRQFILSSKKLLLSDSGFYLCAGWADQNTEAFFGQGTRLTVV.

This clone was detected a few times. The chain couples TRBV5-6 to TRBJ1-1, with D unclear. This CDR3 spans 13 amino acids. V lost 0 bases, J lost 1 base, and 4 bases lay in between. Per the germline V gene, CDR1 is SGHDT and CDR2 is YYEEEE. The DNA for the CDR3 is TGTGCCAGCAGCTTGGCTCGGAACACTGAAGCTTTCTTT. It translates to CASSLARNTEAFF.

This clone was recorded a few times. J is TRBJ1-1 and V is TRBV7-8; D gene uncertain. From germline, CDR1 is SGHVS and CDR2 FQNEAQ. The CDR3 spans 15 residues. Trimming took off 2 bases at V and 4 bases at J, with 14 bases between the two ends. In nucleotides, the CDR3 is TGTGCCAGCAGCTTACCCGGGAAGGAGTTCACTGAAGCTTTCTTT. The encoded protein is CASSLPGKEFTEAFF.

V gene TRBV30 combines with J gene TRBJ1-2; 9 bases align to TRBD1. CDR1 is GTSNPN and CDR2 is SVGIG in the germline V gene (reference sequence). J lost 6 bases, V lost 2 bases, and 7 bases had no gene match. The CDR3 has 14 residues. CDR3 in DNA: TGTGCCTGGAGTTTGGGTACAGGGGGCCATGGCTACACCTTC. This sequence encodes CAWSLGTGGHGYTF.

The chain carries TRBV27 and TRBJ1-2; unclear D gene. CDR3 length equals 14 residues. Trimming removed 4 bases at V and 0 bases at J, with 9 bases between. Germline V CDR1 and CDR2: MNHEY, SMNVEV (reference sequence). CDR3 amino acids: CASSSGLTNYGYTF. The CDR3, as DNA: TGTGCCAGCAGTTCGGGCCTTACTAACTATGGCTACACCTTC.